This entry features one T cell receptor beta chain sequence. V shed 10 bases and J 8 bases; nucleotides not matched to a gene: 3. CDR1 is MNHEY and CDR2 is SVGAGI in the germline V gene. This CDR3 is built from 13 residues. The source of the sample is a study of blood T cell repertoires in COVID-19. As for the study in general: There were acute and convalescent COVID-19 samples, and they came from the United States, Italy and Spain. T cells, B-cell-depleted T cells, or PBMCs provided the cDNA or gDNA that served as material.

How the authors handled the data: Counts of nucleated cells, estimated from reference gene primer amplification, were obtained. The table came from immunoSEQ multiplex PCR; TCRdb's copy has only in-frame clones and leaves some out. The V and J calls and clone size are taken from that table; D and trimming were inferred from the DNA. The sample shows around 150,000 clones, about 86% of them seen only once. This chain uses TRBV6-5 with TRBJ2-1; 15 bases agree with TRBD2. The sample comprised peripheral blood. The source is a woman aged 55-69 years with active or convalescent COVID-19. Written as DNA, the CDR3 is TGTGCCATCCGGACTAGCGGGAGGGATGAGCAGTTCTTC. Its protein product is CAIRTSGRDEQFF.